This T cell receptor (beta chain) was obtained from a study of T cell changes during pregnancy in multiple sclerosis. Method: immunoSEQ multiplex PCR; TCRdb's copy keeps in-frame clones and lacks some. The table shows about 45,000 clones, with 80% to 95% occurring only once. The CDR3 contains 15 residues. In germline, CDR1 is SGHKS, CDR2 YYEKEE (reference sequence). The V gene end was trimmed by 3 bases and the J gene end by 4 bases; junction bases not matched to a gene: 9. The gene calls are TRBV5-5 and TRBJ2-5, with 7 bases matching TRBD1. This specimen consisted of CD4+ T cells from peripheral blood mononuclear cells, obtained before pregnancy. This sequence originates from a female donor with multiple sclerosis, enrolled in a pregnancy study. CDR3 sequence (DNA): TGTGCCAGCAGCTCGCGACAGGGTTGGGGAGAGACCCAGTACTTC. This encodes CASSSRQGWGETQYF. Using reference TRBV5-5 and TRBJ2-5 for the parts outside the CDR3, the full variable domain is DAGVTQSPTHLIKTRGQQVTLRCSPISGHKSVSWYQQVLGQGPQFIFQYYEKEERGRGNFPDRFSARQFPNYSSELNVNALLLGDSALYLCASSSRQGWGETQYFGPGTRLLVL.